This TCR beta chain was profiled in a study of cytomegalovirus exposure and HLA in healthy donors. Study as a whole: In a previous analysis, approximately 110 million unique TCR beta sequences were found from 150 million to 200 million T cells.

In germline, CDR1 is MNHEY, CDR2 SMNVEV (reference sequence). Trimming at V came to 5 bases and at J to 4 bases, leaving 8 bases not matched to a gene. The CDR3 sequence is 15 residues long. This clone occurred once. As yet, its antigen is unknown. Primers: 60 Vbeta forward and 13 Jbeta reverse. TCRdb keeps only in-frame clones here, not all; method: immunoSEQ multiplex PCR. The table lists roughly 190,000 clones, about four fifths of them singletons. Study-level points and caveats: Certain indistinguishable V segments, among them TRBV6-2 and TRBV6-3, were excluded. In vitro experiments confirmed that a few CMV-associated chains were specific for CMV antigens.

Sequenced: PBMCs. V gene TRBV27 combines with J gene TRBJ2-7; 10 positions agree with TRBD1. This TCR derives from a man aged 30 to 39 in good health and CMV-seropositive. The CDR3 is CASSGWGQGLYEQYF. The CDR3 DNA follows: TGTGCCAGCAGTGGTTGGGGACAGGGGTTATACGAGCAGTACTTC.